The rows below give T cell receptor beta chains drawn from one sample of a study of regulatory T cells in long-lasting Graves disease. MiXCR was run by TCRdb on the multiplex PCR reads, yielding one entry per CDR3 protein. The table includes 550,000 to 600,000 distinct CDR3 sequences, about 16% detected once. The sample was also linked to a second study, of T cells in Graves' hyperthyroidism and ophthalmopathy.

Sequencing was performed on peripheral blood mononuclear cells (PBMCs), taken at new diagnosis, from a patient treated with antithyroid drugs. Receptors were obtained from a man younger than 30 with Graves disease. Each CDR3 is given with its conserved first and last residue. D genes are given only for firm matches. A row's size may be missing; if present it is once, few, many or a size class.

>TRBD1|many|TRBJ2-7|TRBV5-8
TGTGCCAGCAGTCGAAGACAGGGGGGCGTCTTCGAGCAGTACTTC
CASSRRQGGVFEQYF
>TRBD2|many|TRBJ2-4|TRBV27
TGTGCCAGCAGTTTATCCCCGGGACTAGCGGTGAACATTCAGTACTTC
CASSLSPGLAVNIQYF
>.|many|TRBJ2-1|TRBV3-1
TGTGCCAGCAGCCAGGGACGGCAAAACAATGAGCAGTTCTTC
CASSQGRQNNEQFF
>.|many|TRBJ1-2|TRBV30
TGTGCCTGGTGGGGACGGATAAACTATGGCTACACCTTC
CAWWGRINYGYTF
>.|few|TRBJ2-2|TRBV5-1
TGCGCCAGCCATCGTGGGGCCGGGGAGCTGTTTTTT
CASHRGAGELFF
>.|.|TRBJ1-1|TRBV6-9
TGTGCCAGCAGTTACCCGACTAGCGGGTACACTGAAGCTTTCTTT
CASSYPTSGYTEAFF
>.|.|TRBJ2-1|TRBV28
TGTGCCAGCAGCCCCAGTCGGGGGGCTCTCAATGAGCAGTTCTTC
CASSPSRGALNEQFF
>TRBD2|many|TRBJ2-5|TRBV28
TGTGCCAGCAGACCGGGGGGGCCAGAGACCCAGTACTTC
CASRPGGPETQYF
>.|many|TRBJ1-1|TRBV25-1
TGTGCCAGCAGTCCCTACCTGACAGCCGACACTGAAGCTTTCTTT
CASSPYLTADTEAFF
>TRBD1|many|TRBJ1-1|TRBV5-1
TGCGCCAGCAGCTTGGGAGGGGGGACAGGGGTCCTCCTGAACACTGAAGCTTTCTTT
CASSLGGGTGVLLNTEAFF
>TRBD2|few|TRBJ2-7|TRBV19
TGTGCCACTGCTATAGCGGGAGGGCCTTACGAGCAGTACTTC
CATAIAGGPYEQYF
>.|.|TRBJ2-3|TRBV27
TGTGCCAGCACTTTAAAGGGCGGTCGGGGAACAGATACGCAGTATTTT
CASTLKGGRGTDTQYF
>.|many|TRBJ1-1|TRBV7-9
TGTGCCAGCAGCTTATCCCTGCGAGAAGCTTTCTTT
CASSLSLREAFF
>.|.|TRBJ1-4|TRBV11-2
TGTGCCAGCAGCCCCGGTGGGAGGGTAGGGGTACGCCGTGCAACTAATGAAAAACTGTTTTTT
CASSPGGRVGVRRATNEKLFF
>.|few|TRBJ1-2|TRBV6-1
TGTGCCAGCAGGGCCGGGGGCGCACCCGGCTACACCTTC
CASRAGGAPGYTF
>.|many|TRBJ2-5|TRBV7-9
TGTGCCAGCAGCTTCGCAGGGGGGGAGACCCAGTACTTC
CASSFAGGETQYF
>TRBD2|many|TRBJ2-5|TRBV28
TGTGCCAGCAGTTTTGCGGGAGGGCCTCAAGAGACCCAGTACTTC
CASSFAGGPQETQYF
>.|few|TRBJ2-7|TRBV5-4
TGTGCCAGCAGCATAACGACAGAGGTCGACGAGCAGTACTTC
CASSITTEVDEQYF
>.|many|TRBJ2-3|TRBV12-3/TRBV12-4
TGTGCCAGCAGTTTAGAGGGGCGTACAGATACGCAGTATTTT
CASSLEGRTDTQYF
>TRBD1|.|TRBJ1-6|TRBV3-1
TGTGCCAGCAGCCAATATCCGCCAGGGGGAACCTATAATTCACCCCTCCACTTT
CASSQYPPGGTYNSPLHF
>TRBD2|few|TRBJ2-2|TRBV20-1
TGCAGTGCTAGTAGACTAGCGGGAGGGTTAGGCGCCGGGGAGCTGTTTTTT
CSASRLAGGLGAGELFF
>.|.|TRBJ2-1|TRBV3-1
TGTGCCAGCAGCCAATCGGTGGCGGAGCAGTTCTTC
CASSQSVAEQFF